The 31 T cell receptor beta chains reported below all come from one sample, sequenced in a study of low-dose radiotherapy and immunotherapy resistance in tumors. Covering alpha and beta chains, TRAV- and TRBV-specific primers were used for the first-strand cDNA. TCRs were put through approximately 20 PCR cycles of amplification with Phusion. A constant-region primer and the V-primer adapter served as the primer pair. TCRdb passed the reads through MiXCR, listing each CDR3 protein once. This sample has around 33,000 distinct CDR3 sequences, with approximately 49% found just once. Time point here: after trial treatment. Treatment defined: LDRT plus nivolumab, ipilimumab, low-dose cyclophosphamide and aspirin (RACIN trial). The sequencing here drew on PBMCs, taken after low-dose radiotherapy plus immunotherapy. The receptors were sampled from a male donor with gallbladder cancer.

This chain joins TRBV5-1 and TRBJ1-1; weak D call: TRBD1 (6 bases). The CDR3 extends over 13 amino acids. Deletions cut 1 base from V and 7 bases from J, with 11 bases between. CDR1 SGHRS and CDR2 YFSETQ come from the germline V gene. The DNA of the CDR3 is TGCGCCAGCAGCTTGCTAGGGGGTGATGAAGCTTTCTTT. It encodes CASSLLGGDEAFF.

At least ten counts were recorded for this clonotype. The CDR3 DNA is TGTGCCAGCAGCCTAAGAGGGGGGAACACTGAAGCTTTCTTT. Its translation is CASSLRGGNTEAFF. The V call is TRBV3-1, the J call TRBJ1-1, with D maybe TRBD1 (6 bases). CDR3 length equals 14 residues. With 4 bases removed from V and 1 base from J, the gap between germline ends came to 10 bases. Per germline, CDR1 LGHDT and CDR2 YNNKEL (reference sequence).

In this sample, this clonotype turned up a few times. One end of the junction varies from germline; a read error may be responsible. The J gene is TRBJ2-1, the V gene TRBV24-1; 8 bases align to TRBD1. This CDR3 has 12 amino acids. CDR1 is KGHDR, CDR2 SFDVKD, per germline. CDR3 nucleotide sequence: TGTGCCACCAGTGATGGCCGGGACAGGCCCTGCTTC. Its protein product is CATSDGRDRPCF.

This chain connects TRBV5-1 to TRBJ2-1; 10 nucleotides align to TRBD2. Trimming at V came to 0 bases and at J to 10 bases, leaving 7 bases not matched to a gene. This CDR3 comprises 15 residues. The germline V gene encodes CDR1 SGHRS and CDR2 YFSETQ. The CDR3 here is CASSLGAGGPFEQFF. In DNA form, the CDR3 reads TGCGCCAGCAGCTTGGGAGCGGGAGGGCCGTTCGAGCAGTTCTTC.

This clonotype was recorded a few times. The chain recombines TRBV15 with TRBJ2-5; no clear D. Trimming took 1 base from V and 5 from J, leaving 14 bases between them. Germline V gene sequence: CDR1 LNHNV, CDR2 YYDKDF (reference sequence). The CDR3 has 15 residues. This CDR3 reads CATSRVDVGLETQYF. The CDR3 DNA follows: TGTGCCACCAGCAGAGTGGATGTGGGCCTGGAGACCCAGTACTTC.

The chain links TRBV5-4 to TRBJ1-1, with TRBD1 identical over 9 bases. The CDR3 totals 17 residues. J gave up 3 bases and V 1 base, and 10 bases lay outside the gene matches. Per the germline V gene, CDR1 is SGHNT and CDR2 is YYREEE (reference sequence). CDR3: CASSLLGQGFSDTEAFF. DNA of the CDR3: TGTGCCAGCAGCTTGTTGGGACAGGGATTTTCGGACACTGAAGCTTTCTTT. The whole variable domain, filled in from reference TRBV5-4 and TRBJ1-1, reads ETGVTQSPTHLIKTRGQQVTLRCSSQSGHNTVSWYQQALGQGPQFIFQYYREEENGRGNFPPRFSGLQFPNYSSELNVNALELDDSALYLCASSLLGQGFSDTEAFFGQGTRLTVV.

V usage is TRBV12-3 or TRBV12-4 and J usage is TRBJ2-5; no clear D. The CDR3 is 12 residues long. V was cut by 2 bases and J by 4 bases, with 5 bases left in between. The CDR3 is CASSLRSETQYF. For the CDR3, the DNA is TGTGCCAGCAGTTTACGGTCAGAGACCCAGTACTTC.

As regards this clonotype: It differs at one base from a far larger clone, so likely a read error. As the CDR3 is not closed by the conserved phenylalanine or tryptophan, this likely results from a read error. The genes are TRBV28 and TRBJ2-7, with a weak D call TRBD2 (5 bases). The DNA matches TRBJ2-1 better at its end, which makes the J call doubtful. Germline CDR1 is MDHEN and CDR2 is SYDVKM. The CDR3 is made up of 14 amino acids. CDR3 bases: TGTGCCAGCAGTACCCCAAGGTGGGAGAATGAGCAGTTCATC. Its translation is CASSTPRWENEQFI.

V and J are TRBV6-2 or TRBV6-3 and TRBJ2-7; possibly TRBD2 for D (6 bases). The CDR3 is made up of 13 amino acids. The germline gives CDR1 MNHEY, CDR2 SVGEGT. Trimming shortened V by 6 bases and J by 0 bases, and 9 bases separated the two germline ends. CDR3 nucleotide sequence: TGTGCCAGCAGGCGGGACGGCTCCTACGAGCAGTACTTC. Residues: CASRRDGSYEQYF.

This clonotype appeared many times. V usage is TRBV10-1 and J usage is TRBJ2-3; D remains ambiguous. The CDR3 runs to 15 residues. Deletions cut 0 bases from V and 0 bases from J, with 7 bases between. Per germline, CDR1 WNHNN and CDR2 SYGVQD (reference sequence). In nucleotides, the CDR3 is TGCGCCAGCAGTGAGTCTTTGGGGAGCACAGATACGCAGTATTTT. It yields the protein CASSESLGSTDTQYF.

The V gene is TRBV5-1, the J gene TRBJ1-1; no clear D. V lost 0 bases, J lost 1 base, and 10 bases lay in between. The CDR3 runs 15 residues. CDR1 and CDR2 (germline): SGHRS, YFSETQ. The CDR3 DNA reads TGCGCCAGCAGCTTGGAGTCCCTCCCGAACACTGAAGCTTTCTTT. This codes for CASSLESLPNTEAFF. Full variable domain (outside the CDR3, taken from reference TRBV5-1 and TRBJ1-1): KAGVTQTPRYLIKTRGQQVTLSCSPISGHRSVSWYQQTPGQGLQFLFEYFSETQRNKGNFPGRFSGRQFSNSRSEMNVSTLELGDSALYLCASSLESLPNTEAFFGQGTRLTVV.

This clonotype was found once. The rearrangement links TRBV6-6 to TRBJ2-2, with 8 bases fitting TRBD1. J was trimmed by 0 bases and V by 5 bases; bases with no gene match: 2. This CDR3 comprises 15 residues. From germline, CDR1 is MNHNY and CDR2 SVGAGI (reference sequence). The CDR3 is CASSGTGPNTGELFF. DNA of the CDR3: TGTGCCAGCAGTGGGACAGGACCGAACACCGGGGAGCTGTTTTTT.

Only one count was recorded for this clonotype. The chain has TRBV19 and TRBJ2-6; D remains ambiguous. V was cut by 3 bases and J by 0 bases, with 15 bases left in between. In germline, CDR1 is LNHDA, CDR2 SQIVND (reference sequence). The CDR3 contains 18 residues. The CDR3 bases are TGTGCCAGTAGTATGGCCGTTTGGTGGCACTCTGGGGCCAACGTCCTGACTTTC. Translated: CASSMAVWWHSGANVLTF.

This clonotype is a singleton in its sample. The V and J genes are TRBV29-1 and TRBJ2-4; D gene uncertain. The CDR3 has 15 amino acids. Germline CDR1 and CDR2: SQVTM and ANQGSEA. In nucleotides, the CDR3 is TGCAGTGCTATCCCCCCTGATGGGGCCAAAAACATTCAGTACTTC. Translating gives CSAIPPDGAKNIQYF.

Notes on this clonotype: It is unclear where the CDR3 begins or ends on the DNA, so no DNA is shown, and the CDR3 is as TCRdb lists it. V and J are TRBV5-1 and TRBJ2-2; the table's D gene call, TRBD1, was not cross checked with the DNA. CDR1 SGHRS and CDR2 YFSETQ come from the germline V gene. The CDR3 is made up of 14 amino acids, end residues included. CDR3 region: CASSLYSAGELFFF.

The chain uses TRBV6-1 and TRBJ2-7; weak D call: TRBD1 (5 bases). Germline loops: CDR1 MNHNS, CDR2 SASEGT. This CDR3 contains 14 residues. V shed 4 bases and J shed 1 base, with 11 bases lying between them. Here the CDR3 reads CASSVTGLSYEQYF. DNA of the CDR3: TGTGCCAGCAGTGTCACAGGCCTGTCCTACGAGCAGTACTTC.

Notes on this clonotype: A far larger clone is just one base off, so this is likely a read error. The rearrangement links TRBV21-1 to TRBJ2-7; TRBD1 was called by the table and not checked on the DNA. TRBV21-1 represents a pseudogene. CDR3 length: 12 amino acids. Written as DNA, the CDR3 is TGTGCCATCCAGGGGGGATTCTACGAGCAGTACTTC. Translation: CAIQGGFYEQYF.

This clonotype appeared a few times. V usage is TRBV29-1 and J usage is TRBJ2-3; either TRBD1 or TRBD2 may fit D (6 bases each). The CDR3 runs 13 residues. Trimming removed 7 bases at V and 4 bases at J, with 15 bases between. Germline V gene data show CDR1 as SQVTM and CDR2 as ANQGSEA. The CDR3 sequence: CSAPSGAPDTQYF. In DNA form, the CDR3 reads TGCAGCGCTCCTTCGGGGGCCCCAGATACGCAGTATTTT.

Turning to this clonotype: A far bigger clonotype differs at one base, so this is likely a read error. The rearrangement uses TRBV12-3 or TRBV12-4 and TRBJ1-6, with a weak D call TRBD1 (6 bases). This CDR3 comprises 16 residues. The V gene lost 6 bases and the J gene lost 1 base, with 13 bases spanning the gap. CDR3 region: CASSRDTRSYNSPLHF. Written as DNA, the CDR3 is TGTGCCAGCAGCCGGGACACTCGATCCTATAATTCACCCCTCCACTTT.

This chain joins TRBV29-1 and TRBJ2-7; 7 positions agree with TRBD2. CDR1 is SQVTM and CDR2 is ANQGSEA in the germline V gene. This CDR3 is 13 amino acids long. V was pared by 5 bases and J by 4 bases, with 8 bases of the junction left unmatched. The CDR3 reads CSVQTTGGYEQYF. The CDR3 DNA sequence: TGCAGCGTTCAAACCACGGGGGGTTACGAGCAGTACTTC.

J is TRBJ1-1 and V is TRBV6-6; TRBD1 aligns across 7 bases. V gave up 10 bases and J gave up 4 bases; unmatched junction bases: 15. This CDR3 spans 15 amino acids. Germline CDR1 and CDR2: MNHNY and SVGAGI (reference sequence). The CDR3 protein is CATTPSTGTSTEAFF. The CDR3 bases are TGTGCCACCACACCCTCGACAGGGACCAGCACTGAAGCTTTCTTT.

Concerning this clonotype: One base separates it from a far larger clone, so it is likely a read error. V is TRBV27 and J is TRBJ1-5; D remains ambiguous. V lost 6 bases and J 3 bases, leaving 12 bases between the germline ends. The CDR3 contains 14 residues. CDR1 is MNHEY, CDR2 SMNVEV, per germline (reference sequence). The DNA for the CDR3 is TGTGCCAGCAGGCTATCAGGCCTCAATCAGCCCCAGCATTTT. Translating it yields CASRLSGLNQPQHF.

Comments on this clonotype: A read error is likely here: a far larger clone is one base away. V gene TRBV15 combines with J gene TRBJ2-2; tentatively, D is TRBD1 or TRBD2 (5 bases each). The CDR3 runs 14 residues. CDR1 is LNHNV, CDR2 YYDKDF, per germline (reference sequence). Trimming shortened V by 4 bases and J by 2 bases, and 8 bases separated the two germline ends. CDR3 in amino acids: CATSTGTNTGELFF. Here the CDR3 DNA reads TGTGCCACCAGCACCGGGACCAACACCGGGGAGCTGTTTTTT.

A word on this clonotype: The likely explanation is a read error, given a far larger clone one base away. V gene TRBV5-1 combines with J gene TRBJ2-7, with a weak D call TRBD2 (6 bases). The germline V gene encodes CDR1 SGHRS and CDR2 YFSETQ. V lost 0 bases to trimming and J lost 10 bases, with 14 bases between them. The CDR3 length is 13 residues. CDR3 in amino acids: CASSLGRGGEQYF. CDR3 nucleotide sequence: TGCGCCAGCAGCTTGGGGAGGGGTGGGGAACAGTACTTC.

The chain couples TRBV5-6 to TRBJ2-1; D unclear. Germline CDR1 SGHDT, CDR2 YYEEEE. The ends were cut back, 4 bases at V and 10 bases at J, with 15 bases in the middle. The CDR3 sequence is 13 residues long. CDR3 in amino acids: CASSAALPGEQFF. The CDR3 DNA reads as TGTGCCAGCAGCGCCGCGCTTCCTGGCGAGCAGTTCTTC.

The chain has TRBV5-1 and TRBJ1-2; D gene uncertain. Germline V CDR1 and CDR2: SGHRS, YFSETQ. The length of the CDR3 is 14 residues. Trimming took off 2 bases at V and 7 bases at J, with 15 bases between the two ends. The DNA for the CDR3 is TGCGCCAGCAGCTTCGGCGGTGAAAAAAGTGGCTACACCTTC. Amino acid sequence: CASSFGGEKSGYTF.

This clonotype was observed at least ten times. This chain joins TRBV28 and TRBJ2-7; D not certain. The V gene's germline CDR1 is MDHEN and CDR2 SYDVKM. CDR3 length: 13 amino acids. V was clipped by 4 bases and J by 4 bases, with 11 bases between them. The DNA of the CDR3 is TGTGCCAGCAGTTCCCCTGACGGATACGAGCAGTACTTC. As protein: CASSSPDGYEQYF.

This clonotype appeared a single time. J is TRBJ1-5 and V is TRBV28; D is perhaps TRBD1 (5 bases). The germline gives CDR1 MDHEN, CDR2 SYDVKM. V gave up 1 base and J gave up 4 bases, with 8 bases separating them. The CDR3 consists of 14 residues. The CDR3 nucleotides read TGTGCCAGCAGTTTATTGCAGGGTAATCAGCCCCAGCATTTT. Its protein product is CASSLLQGNQPQHF.

This sequence joins TRBV7-2 and TRBJ2-1, with 8 bases fitting TRBD2. The CDR3 spans 14 residues. Unmatched junction bases numbered 5, after V lost 3 bases and J lost 7 bases. Germline CDR1 SGHTA, CDR2 FQGNSA. Here the CDR3 reads CASSFMASGNEQFF. DNA for the CDR3: TGTGCCAGCAGCTTTATGGCTAGCGGGAATGAGCAGTTCTTC.

The V call is TRBV28, the J call TRBJ1-2; 7 positions match TRBD1. The CDR3 contains 17 residues. Trimming took 3 bases from V and 4 from J; bases not matched to a gene: 14. Germline assignment: CDR1 MDHEN and CDR2 SYDVKM. The CDR3 sequence: CASSFGAEGTATYGYTF. CDR3 nucleotides: TGTGCCAGCAGTTTCGGCGCGGAGGGGACAGCAACCTATGGCTACACCTTC.

In this sample, this clonotype turned up once. The V call is TRBV6-2 or TRBV6-3, the J call TRBJ1-2, with unresolved D. Germline lookup yields CDR1 MNHEY and CDR2 SVGEGT. The V and J ends lost 2 bases and 3 bases respectively, with 13 bases between them. The CDR3 has 15 residues. CDR3 sequence (DNA): TGTGCCAGCAGTTACCTCCCCGCAGGAGACTATGGCTACACCTTC. Protein sequence: CASSYLPAGDYGYTF.